Following are 25 T cell receptor beta chains from one sample sequenced in a study of T cells in Graves' hyperthyroidism and ophthalmopathy. There were TCR beta CDR3 regions amplified from RNA transcripts. Carried out on the TCR CDR3, a first-round RT-PCR used the HTBI primer set. Each CDR3 protein gets one entry after TCRdb re-called the multiplex PCR reads with MiXCR. The repertoire holds about 690,000 distinct CDR3 sequences, with approximately 15% as singletons. Sequenced sample: blood. The source is a man in his fifties with Graves' hyperthyroidism.

This clonotype has just a few counts. V and J are TRBV3-1 and TRBJ2-1; 7 bases map to TRBD2. The J segment lost 1 base and the V segment lost 3 bases, leaving 3 bases of the junction unmatched. The CDR3 is made up of 15 amino acids. The germline V gene encodes CDR1 LGHDT and CDR2 YNNKEL (reference sequence). DNA for the CDR3: TGTGCCAGCAGCCAGGGGCGGGAGTCCTACAATGAGCAGTTCTTC. It translates to CASSQGRESYNEQFF.

This clonotype came up many times. The chain couples TRBV29-1 to TRBJ1-4; 10 bases are a match to TRBD1. Germline V CDR1 and CDR2: SQVTM, ANQGSEA. V gave up 6 bases and J gave up 5 bases; unmatched junction bases: 6. CDR3 length equals 14 residues. CDR3 protein: CSVVPGQGNEKLFF. CDR3 nucleotides: TGCAGCGTAGTCCCGGGACAGGGGAATGAAAAACTGTTTTTT.

Only one count was recorded for this clonotype. The genes are TRBV30 and TRBJ2-7, with D perhaps TRBD1 or TRBD2 (5 bases each). Germline V gene lookup returns CDR1 GTSNPN and CDR2 SVGIG (reference sequence). The V gene lost 2 bases and the J gene lost 3 bases, with 8 bases spanning the gap. CDR3 size: 12 residues. In DNA, the CDR3 is TGTGCCTGGAGTCAGGGACGCTACGAGCAGTACTTC. Translation gives CAWSQGRYEQYF. Combining the CDR3 with reference TRBV30 and TRBJ2-7 gives the whole variable domain SQTIHQWPATLVQPVGSPLSLECTVEGTSNPNLYWYRQAAGRGLQLLFYSVGIGQISSEVPQNLSASRPQDRQFILSSKKLLLSDSGFYLCAWSQGRYEQYFGPGTRLTVT.

This clonotype was detected ten times or more. V is TRBV2 and J is TRBJ2-7, with D possibly matching TRBD1 (6 bases). V gave up 1 base and J gave up 3 bases, with 10 bases separating them. CDR3 size: 14 residues. Looked up from germline, CDR1 is SNHLY and CDR2 is FYNNEI. This CDR3 reads CASSEGLQGYEQYF. The CDR3 DNA follows: TGTGCCAGCAGTGAAGGTCTACAGGGCTACGAGCAGTACTTC.

The V gene is TRBV7-9, the J gene TRBJ2-7; TRBD2 aligns across 7 bases. The CDR3 runs 13 residues. CDR1 is SEHNR and CDR2 is FQNEAQ in the germline V gene (reference sequence). V lost 5 bases to trimming and J lost 5 bases; unmatched junction nucleotides: 6. CDR3 protein: CASSREEPNEQYF. The CDR3 nucleotides read TGTGCCAGCAGCCGGGAGGAGCCAAACGAGCAGTACTTC.

V and J are TRBV12-3 or TRBV12-4 and TRBJ2-1; 7 nucleotides align to TRBD2. V was pared by 0 bases and J by 10 bases, with 6 bases of the junction left unmatched. This CDR3 is built from 14 residues. DNA of the CDR3: TGTGCCAGCAGTTTAGCGCCCCTAGCGGACGAGCAGTTCTTC. It codes for CASSLAPLADEQFF.

This clonotype was counted at least ten times. The rearrangement uses TRBV6-1 and TRBJ2-1, with 11 positions matching TRBD2. The CDR3 extends over 16 amino acids. Germline loops: CDR1 MNHNS, CDR2 SASEGT. Trimming at V came to 6 bases and at J to 4 bases, leaving 8 bases not matched to a gene. The CDR3 loop is CASRHLTSGIYNEQFF. The CDR3, as DNA: TGTGCCAGCAGGCATTTGACTAGCGGGATATACAATGAGCAGTTCTTC.

This clonotype was counted ten times or more. The V call is TRBV2, the J call TRBJ2-1, with TRBD1 identical over 10 bases. The germline CDR1 and CDR2 sequences are SNHLY and FYNNEI. The trim removed 10 bases at V and 0 bases at J, leaving 9 bases unmatched. This CDR3 has 16 residues. CDR3 DNA sequence: TGTGCCATTCCGGGACAGGGGCCTATCTCCTACAATGAGCAGTTCTTC. This translates into CAIPGQGPISYNEQFF.

V and J are TRBV12-3 or TRBV12-4 and TRBJ1-1, with D perhaps matching TRBD1 (6 bases). V lost 7 bases to trimming and J lost 5 bases, with 11 bases between them. CDR3 length: 12 residues. The CDR3 loop is CASMLGGTEAFF. CDR3 in DNA: TGTGCCAGCATGTTAGGGGGAACTGAAGCTTTCTTT.

This clonotype was counted a few times. The chain couples TRBV3-1 to TRBJ2-3; 8 positions match TRBD2. The V gene end was trimmed by 3 bases and the J gene end by 2 bases; junction bases not matched to a gene: 7. This CDR3 region has 16 residues. The V gene's germline CDR1 is LGHDT and CDR2 YNNKEL (reference sequence). CDR3 region: CASSHHGRGNTDTQYF. CDR3 DNA sequence: TGTGCCAGCAGCCATCACGGGAGGGGAAACACAGATACGCAGTATTTT.

This clonotype was recorded a few times. The chain carries TRBV9 and TRBJ2-1; D is uncertain. Between the trimmed V and J ends, which lost 3 bases and 0 bases, there was a span of 22 bases. CDR1 and CDR2 from the germline V gene are SGDLS and YYNGEE. The CDR3 runs to 19 residues. The CDR3, as DNA: TGTGCCAGCAGCGCCCTCATACCTGATAAGGGAAGCTCCTACAATGAGCAGTTCTTC. It is translated as CASSALIPDKGSSYNEQFF.

This clonotype was found many times. This CDR3 is CASSPFSGRLYNEQFF. As DNA, the CDR3 is TGTGCCAGCTCACCATTTTCCGGACGCCTCTACAATGAGCAGTTCTTC. The gene calls are TRBV18 and TRBJ2-1, with D unresolved. The CDR3 sequence is 16 residues long. The ends were cut back, 2 bases at V and 3 bases at J, with 14 bases in the middle. Germline assignment: CDR1 KGHSH and CDR2 LQKENI.

This clonotype was recorded a few times. The chain links TRBV5-1 to TRBJ1-6; the D is unclear. Trimming took off 4 bases at V and 7 bases at J, with 15 bases between the two ends. Germline lookup yields CDR1 SGHRS and CDR2 YFSETQ. There are 15 residues in the CDR3. DNA for the CDR3: TGCGCCAGCAGCAAAACACGGGGAAACAATTCACCCCTCCACTTT. Its protein product is CASSKTRGNNSPLHF.

This clonotype was seen a handful of times. The J gene is TRBJ2-3, the V gene TRBV7-9; 8 nucleotides align to TRBD2. This CDR3 contains 15 residues. Germline V gene data show CDR1 as SEHNR and CDR2 as FQNEAQ (reference sequence). V shed 5 bases, J shed 2 bases, and the junction held 6 bases outside the gene matches. CDR3 in DNA: TGTGCCAGCAGCCCGGGACTAGGGGACACAGATACGCAGTATTTT. Protein product: CASSPGLGDTDTQYF.

This clonotype was counted between two and nine times. The chain employs TRBV20-1 and TRBJ2-1, with 12 nucleotides matching TRBD2. The CDR3 extends over 18 amino acids. CDR1 and CDR2 from the germline V gene are DFQATT and SNEGSKA (reference sequence). The V gene end was trimmed by 0 bases and the J gene end by 4 bases; junction bases not matched to a gene: 10. The CDR3 sequence: CSARDSPGTSGRYNEQFF. The CDR3 DNA is TGCAGTGCTAGAGATAGCCCGGGGACTAGCGGGCGTTACAATGAGCAGTTCTTC.

The chain links TRBV6-1 to TRBJ2-1, with TRBD2 identical over 10 bases. V shed 6 bases, J shed 6 bases, and the junction held 8 bases outside the gene matches. The CDR3 spans 15 residues. Looked up from germline, CDR1 is MNHNS and CDR2 is SASEGT. The CDR3 region is CASSRTSGMSNEQFF. In nucleotides, the CDR3 is TGTGCCAGCAGCAGGACTAGCGGCATGAGCAATGAGCAGTTCTTC.

This sequence joins TRBV30 and TRBJ1-3; perhaps TRBD1 as D (5 bases). The V end was cut by 3 bases, the J end by 8 bases, with 17 bases between. Germline V CDR1 and CDR2: GTSNPN, SVGIG (reference sequence). CDR3 size: 14 residues. CDR3 sequence reads: CAWSFFQGRHTIYF. CDR3 DNA: TGTGCCTGGAGCTTCTTTCAGGGTCGTCACACCATATATTTT.

This clonotype appeared a few times. The rearrangement uses TRBV19 and TRBJ2-1, with 7 positions matching TRBD2. The germline gives CDR1 LNHDA, CDR2 SQIVND (reference sequence). There are 17 residues in the CDR3. Trimming cost V 4 bases and J 3 bases; bases outside gene matches: 12. The CDR3 here is CASSSSSGAYFYNEQFF. The CDR3 DNA follows: TGTGCCAGTAGTAGCTCTAGCGGAGCATACTTCTACAATGAGCAGTTCTTC.

This clonotype came up many times. The chain links TRBV27 to TRBJ2-1; no definite D call. V was cut by 4 bases and J by 7 bases, with 5 bases left in between. The CDR3 has 11 amino acids. Looked up from germline, CDR1 is MNHEY and CDR2 is SMNVEV (reference sequence). The DNA for the CDR3 is TGTGCCAGCAGTTCGTGGAATGAGCAGTTCTTC. Its translation is CASSSWNEQFF.

The chain employs TRBV18 and TRBJ1-1; 12 nucleotides align to TRBD1. The trim removed 3 bases at V and 2 bases at J, leaving 10 bases unmatched. This CDR3 is built from 18 residues. The V gene's germline CDR1 is KGHSH and CDR2 LQKENI. The CDR3 bases are TGTGCCAGCTCACCCCAGGGACAGGGGGCACTTTTAAACACTGAAGCTTTCTTT. Translation gives CASSPQGQGALLNTEAFF.

This clonotype was seen ten or more times. The chain has TRBV6-1 and TRBJ2-6; 8 positions match TRBD1. Trimming at V came to 6 bases and at J to 2 bases, leaving 3 bases not matched to a gene. Germline CDR1 and CDR2: MNHNS and SASEGT. There are 15 residues in the CDR3. Here the CDR3 reads CASRETGAGANVLTF. The CDR3 region has the DNA TGTGCCAGCAGGGAGACAGGGGCTGGGGCCAACGTCCTGACTTTC.

This clonotype was seen repeatedly, ten times or more. The J gene is TRBJ1-5, the V gene TRBV28; D is undetermined. Germline CDR1 reads MDHEN; CDR2 reads SYDVKM. V lost 5 bases to trimming and J lost 4 bases, with 3 bases between them. The CDR3 runs 11 residues. The CDR3 spells CASSENQPQHF. CDR3 in DNA: TGTGCCAGCAGTGAAAATCAGCCCCAGCATTTT.

This clonotype has at least ten counts. The chain recombines TRBV28 with TRBJ1-1; TRBD1 aligns across 7 bases. CDR1 MDHEN and CDR2 SYDVKM come from the germline V gene. This CDR3 spans 15 amino acids. V lost 6 bases and J lost 4; bases outside the gene matches: 11. CDR3 loop: CASSPPGRGFTEAFF. Written as DNA, the CDR3 is TGTGCCAGCAGCCCTCCGGGCAGGGGGTTCACTGAAGCTTTCTTT.

Here the CDR3 DNA reads TGTGCCAGCAGTCCAATGGGAGGGCCCTCCTACGAGCAGTACTTC. Translating it yields CASSPMGGPSYEQYF. This chain joins TRBV27 and TRBJ2-7; 7 bases are a match to TRBD2. The J segment lost 0 bases and the V segment lost 5 bases, leaving 7 bases of the junction unmatched. Germline loops: CDR1 MNHEY, CDR2 SMNVEV (reference sequence). This CDR3 is built from 15 residues.

This clonotype was seen a handful of times. The V and J genes are TRBV12-3 or TRBV12-4 and TRBJ1-2; D unclear. The CDR3 length is 13 residues. Trimming removed 5 bases at V and 8 bases at J, with 15 bases between. The CDR3 is CASSHQLGSGYTF. DNA for the CDR3: TGTGCCAGCAGTCATCAGTTAGGGAGCGGCTACACCTTC.